This entry lists 21 T cell receptor beta chains sequenced from one sample in a study of radiotherapy plus CTLA-4 blockade in lung cancer. Clones were read by immunoSEQ multiplex PCR, and TCRdb kept only the in-frame ones, dropping some. The profile shows around 110,000 clones, more than 80% of them singletons. This material consisted of peripheral blood, taken from a patient treated with radiotherapy plus ipilimumab. All receptors derive from a human donor with non-small cell lung cancer that progressed on radiotherapy plus ipilimumab.

This rearrangement joins TRBV19 to TRBJ1-5; tentatively, D is TRBD1 (6 bases). Germline CDR1 LNHDA, CDR2 SQIVND (reference sequence). Trimming cost V 6 bases and J 5 bases, with 14 bases left between them. The CDR3 runs to 14 residues. CDR3 residues: CASSLKRGDQPQHF. DNA for the CDR3: TGTGCCAGTAGCCTTAAGAGGGGGGATCAGCCCCAGCATTTT.

The V gene is TRBV5-1, the J gene TRBJ2-1; D unresolved. The CDR3 runs to 15 residues. The V gene's germline CDR1 is SGHRS and CDR2 YFSETQ. V was clipped by 4 bases and J by 0 bases, with 11 bases between them. CDR3 region: CASSPDSSSYNEQFF. The DNA for the CDR3 is TGCGCCAGCAGCCCAGACTCCAGCTCCTACAATGAGCAGTTCTTC. Based on the CDR3 plus reference TRBV5-1 and TRBJ2-1, the full variable domain is KAGVTQTPRYLIKTRGQQVTLSCSPISGHRSVSWYQQTPGQGLQFLFEYFSETQRNKGNFPGRFSGRQFSNSRSEMNVSTLELGDSALYLCASSPDSSSYNEQFFGPGTRLTVL.

This clone has more than one count but fewer than ten. CDR3 DNA: TGTGCCTGGAGAGTGTCAGATACGCAGTATTTT. Translating it yields CAWRVSDTQYF. This chain connects TRBV30 to TRBJ2-3; D is unresolved. CDR3 size: 11 residues. Germline V gene sequence: CDR1 GTSNPN, CDR2 SVGIG (reference sequence). Trimming pared 3 bases from V and 4 bases from J, leaving 5 bases between. Full variable domain (remainder filled in from reference TRBV30 and TRBJ2-3): SQTIHQWPATLVQPVGSPLSLECTVEGTSNPNLYWYRQAAGRGLQLLFYSVGIGQISSEVPQNLSASRPQDRQFILSSKKLLLSDSGFYLCAWRVSDTQYFGPGTRLTVL.

This chain joins TRBV6-1 and TRBJ1-5; D unclear. Germline-derived CDR1 and CDR2 are MNHNS and SASEGT. Trimming shortened V by 0 bases and J by 0 bases, and 3 bases separated the two germline ends. This CDR3 is built from 14 residues. In DNA, the CDR3 is TGTGCCAGCAGTGAAGCCAGTAGCAATCAGCCCCAGCATTTT. It encodes CASSEASSNQPQHF.

V is TRBV5-1 and J is TRBJ1-1; 8 bases map to TRBD1. Germline-derived CDR1 and CDR2 are SGHRS and YFSETQ. This CDR3 spans 14 amino acids. The J segment lost 0 bases and the V segment lost 4 bases, leaving 2 bases of the junction unmatched. Here the CDR3 DNA reads TGCGCCAGCAGCCGACAGGGGTTGAACACTGAAGCTTTCTTT. This codes for CASSRQGLNTEAFF.

The rearrangement links TRBV5-1 to TRBJ2-6; 9 nucleotides agree with TRBD1. There are 19 residues in the CDR3. Germline values: CDR1 SGHRS, CDR2 YFSETQ. Unmatched junction bases numbered 7, after V lost 0 bases and J lost 0 bases. The chain's CDR3 is CASSLAFRDRASGANVLTF. The CDR3 DNA reads as TGCGCCAGCAGCTTGGCCTTCCGGGACAGGGCCTCTGGGGCCAACGTCCTGACTTTC.

This clone was seen only a few times. DNA of the CDR3: TGTGCTAGTGGTTTGGGACAGGGTGGTAATGAAAAACTGTTTTTT. Its protein product is CASGLGQGGNEKLFF. This chain connects TRBV12-5 to TRBJ1-4; 7 bases agree with TRBD1. The CDR3 runs 15 residues. The germline V gene has CDR1 LGHNT and CDR2 FRNRAP. The junction had 3 bases not matched to a gene; V was cut back by 1 base and J by 4 bases.

The CDR3 region is CASSQVQGSGEQFF. CDR3 DNA sequence: TGTGCCAGCAGCCAAGTTCAGGGCTCGGGTGAGCAGTTCTTC. V gene TRBV14 combines with J gene TRBJ2-1; the D gene is possibly TRBD1 (5 bases). The CDR3 sequence is 14 residues long. The V gene lost 1 base and the J gene lost 9 bases, with 13 bases spanning the gap. CDR1 SGHDN and CDR2 FVKESK come from the germline V gene.

The chain combines TRBV6-1 with TRBJ2-3, with a possible D match to TRBD2 (6 bases). The germline gives CDR1 MNHNS, CDR2 SASEGT. CDR3 length: 13 amino acids. Trimming pared 5 bases from V and 3 bases from J, leaving 9 bases between. The DNA for the CDR3 is TGTGCCAGCAGTCCCGGGGGTACAGATACGCAGTATTTT. Translated, it gives CASSPGGTDTQYF.

This clone was recorded once. V usage is TRBV5-1 and J usage is TRBJ2-7; a weak D match, TRBD2 (6 bases). V lost 4 bases and J 0 bases, leaving 14 bases between the germline ends. Per germline, CDR1 SGHRS and CDR2 YFSETQ. The CDR3 sequence is 15 residues long. CDR3: CASSVASADSYEQYF. In nucleotides, the CDR3 is TGCGCCAGCAGCGTAGCTAGCGCTGACTCCTACGAGCAGTACTTC. Combining the CDR3 with reference TRBV5-1 and TRBJ2-7 gives the whole variable domain KAGVTQTPRYLIKTRGQQVTLSCSPISGHRSVSWYQQTPGQGLQFLFEYFSETQRNKGNFPGRFSGRQFSNSRSEMNVSTLELGDSALYLCASSVASADSYEQYFGPGTRLTVT.

This clone has more than one count but fewer than ten. V is TRBV6-6 and J is TRBJ1-2; D uncertain. The germline gives CDR1 MNHNY, CDR2 SVGAGI (reference sequence). The CDR3 is made up of 11 amino acids. The ends were cut back, 1 base at V and 8 bases at J, with 5 bases in the middle. CDR3 DNA sequence: TGTGCCAGCAGTTACTTGGAGGGCTACACCTTC. This translates into CASSYLEGYTF.

The J gene is TRBJ1-4, the V gene TRBV15; D gene unclear. V lost 6 bases and J lost 6, with 11 bases in between. Per the germline V gene, CDR1 is LNHNV and CDR2 is YYDKDF (reference sequence). This CDR3 is 13 amino acids long. CDR3 DNA: TGTGCCACCAGGGCCGAGGGTCATGAAAAACTGTTTTTT. Its translation is CATRAEGHEKLFF.

The V and J genes are TRBV7-2 and TRBJ2-3; D is undetermined. CDR1 and CDR2 from the germline V gene are SGHTA and FQGNSA. Deletions cut 2 bases from V and 2 bases from J, with 8 bases between. The CDR3 sequence is 14 residues long. CDR3 region: CASSLSGFTDTQYF. The CDR3 DNA sequence: TGTGCCAGCAGCTTATCCGGGTTCACAGATACGCAGTATTTT. Looking up the rest from reference TRBV7-2 and TRBJ2-3 gives the full variable domain: GAGVSQSPSNKVTEKGKDVELRCDPISGHTALYWYRQSLGQGLEFLIYFQGNSAPDKSGLPSDRFSAERTGGSVSTLTIQRTQQEDSAVYLCASSLSGFTDTQYFGPGTRLTVL.

The chain combines TRBV28 with TRBJ1-5, with unresolved D. Germline V lookup: CDR1 MDHEN, CDR2 SYDVKM. V was pared by 4 bases and J by 7 bases, with 11 bases between. The CDR3 spans 13 residues. The CDR3 DNA follows: TGTGCCAGCAGTTCCTACCGGGCCCAGCCCCAGCATTTT. Its translation is CASSSYRAQPQHF.

The V gene is TRBV5-1, the J gene TRBJ2-3; 8 bases agree with TRBD1. This CDR3 region has 14 residues. Looked up from germline, CDR1 is SGHRS and CDR2 is YFSETQ. After removal of 0 bases from V and 6 bases from J, the junction contained 3 bases not matched to a gene. Here the CDR3 reads CASSLGTGLDTQYF. The CDR3 DNA follows: TGCGCCAGCAGCTTGGGGACAGGGTTGGATACGCAGTATTTT.

This chain links TRBV2 with TRBJ1-2; tentative D call: TRBD1 (6 bases). Trimming took off 10 bases at V and 10 bases at J, with 16 bases between the two ends. Germline V CDR1 and CDR2: SNHLY, FYNNEI. The CDR3 length is 11 residues. The CDR3: CATQGRTPYTF. For the CDR3, the DNA is TGTGCCACTCAGGGGAGGACCCCCTACACCTTC.

The chain joins TRBV10-3 to TRBJ2-2, with D maybe TRBD1 (6 bases). The CDR3 totals 13 residues. Germline V gene sequence: CDR1 ENHRY, CDR2 SYGVKD. V was trimmed by 8 bases and J by 6 bases, leaving 13 bases between them. The CDR3 protein is CAISAGVPGELFF. The DNA for the CDR3 is TGTGCCATCTCCGCAGGGGTCCCCGGGGAGCTGTTTTTT.

The CDR3 nucleotides are TGTGCCACCAGCAGAGGGGGGGGACCTGAAGCTTTCTTT. Its protein is CATSRGGGPEAFF. The rearrangement links TRBV15 to TRBJ1-1; possible D gene TRBD1, 5 bases. The CDR3 spans 13 residues. Germline loops: CDR1 LNHNV, CDR2 YYDKDF (reference sequence). The ends were cut back, 1 base at V and 6 bases at J, with 9 bases in the middle. The full variable domain, in which reference TRBV15 and TRBJ1-1 provide the parts outside the CDR3, is DAMVIQNPRYQVTQFGKPVTLSCSQTLNHNVMYWYQQKSSQAPKLLFHYYDKDFNNEADTPDNFQSRRPNTSFCFLDIRSPGLGDTAMYLCATSRGGGPEAFFGQGTRLTVV.

The rearrangement links TRBV5-1 to TRBJ1-3, with D possibly matching TRBD1 (5 bases). The V gene's germline CDR1 is SGHRS and CDR2 YFSETQ. Trimming pared 1 base from V and 0 bases from J, leaving 5 bases between. CDR3 length: 14 amino acids. CDR3 in DNA: TGCGCCAGCAGCTTGACAGGCTCTGGAAACACCATATATTTT. As protein: CASSLTGSGNTIYF.

V usage is TRBV18 and J usage is TRBJ2-1, with D perhaps matching TRBD2 (6 bases). With 5 bases removed from V and 10 bases from J, the gap between germline ends came to 6 bases. CDR1 KGHSH and CDR2 LQKENI come from the germline V gene. The CDR3 extends over 10 amino acids. The CDR3 sequence is CASSAGEQFF. The CDR3 nucleotides are TGTGCCAGCTCAGCGGGGGAGCAGTTCTTC. Drawing the rest from reference TRBV18 and TRBJ2-1, the complete variable domain is NAGVMQNPRHLVRRRGQEARLRCSPMKGHSHVYWYRQLPEEGLKFMVYLQKENIIDESGMPKERFSAEFPKEGPSILRIQQVVRGDSAAYFCASSAGEQFFGPGTRLTVL.

The chain recombines TRBV7-2 with TRBJ2-7; weak D call: TRBD2 (6 bases). The CDR3 consists of 15 residues. Looked up from germline, CDR1 is SGHTA and CDR2 is FQGNSA. V lost 5 bases, J lost 0 bases, and 14 bases lay in between. The CDR3 is CASSQTRGPSYEQYF. The CDR3 coding sequence is TGTGCCAGCAGCCAGACTAGGGGTCCCTCCTACGAGCAGTACTTC.